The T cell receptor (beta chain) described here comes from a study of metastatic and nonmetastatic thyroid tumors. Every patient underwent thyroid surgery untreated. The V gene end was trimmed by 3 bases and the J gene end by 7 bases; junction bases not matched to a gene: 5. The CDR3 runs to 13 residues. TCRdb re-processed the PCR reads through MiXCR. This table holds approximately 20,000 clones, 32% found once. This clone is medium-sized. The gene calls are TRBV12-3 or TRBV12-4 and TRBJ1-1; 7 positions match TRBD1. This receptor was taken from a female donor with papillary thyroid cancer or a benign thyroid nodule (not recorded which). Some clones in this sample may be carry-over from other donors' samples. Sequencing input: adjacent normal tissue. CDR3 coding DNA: TGTGCCAGCAGTTTTACAGGGGCTGGTGAAGCTTTCTTT. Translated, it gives CASSFTGAGEAFF.